These 3 T cell receptor beta chains came from one sample sequenced in a study of cytomegalovirus exposure and HLA in healthy donors. The PCR made use of 60 Vbeta and 13 Jbeta primers. TCRdb's copy holds only in-frame clones and misses some; the assay was immunoSEQ multiplex PCR. The repertoire consists of hundreds of thousands of clones, with around 66% occurring once and the leading ten covering around 2%. The sample comprised PBMCs. The receptors were sampled from a female donor in good health and CMV-seronegative.

The V and J genes are TRBV18 and TRBJ2-5, with D possibly matching TRBD2 (5 bases). The CDR3 covers 13 residues. CDR1 KGHSH and CDR2 LQKENI come from the germline V gene. V lost 8 bases, J lost 4 bases, and 14 bases lay in between. The CDR3 DNA reads as TGTGCCAGCCGTCGGACCGAGGGAGAGACCCAGTACTTC. It yields the protein CASRRTEGETQYF. The full variable domain, its missing parts supplied by reference TRBV18 and TRBJ2-5, is NAGVMQNPRHLVRRRGQEARLRCSPMKGHSHVYWYRQLPEEGLKFMVYLQKENIIDESGMPKERFSAEFPKEGPSILRIQQVVRGDSAAYFCASRRTEGETQYFGPGTRLLVL.

The chain uses TRBV11-3 and TRBJ1-2, with D perhaps TRBD1 (6 bases). Germline V gene lookup returns CDR1 SGHNT and CDR2 YENEEA. V was trimmed by 6 bases and J by 8 bases, leaving 16 bases between them. The CDR3 is 13 residues long. The CDR3 DNA is TGTGCCAGCAGTTCCAATACAGGGCTCGGCTACACCTTC. Its translation is CASSSNTGLGYTF.

Turning to this clone: The junction and the germline gene differ at one end; a read error may be behind it. This chain joins TRBV7-9 and TRBJ1-1; the D gene is possibly TRBD1 (6 bases). Germline-derived CDR1 and CDR2 are SEHNR and FQNEAQ (reference sequence). The CDR3 totals 14 residues. The CDR3 DNA reads as TGTTCCAGCAGCTTCCCAGAGGGGGGGAGTGAAGCTTTCTTT. This encodes CSSSFPEGGSEAFF.